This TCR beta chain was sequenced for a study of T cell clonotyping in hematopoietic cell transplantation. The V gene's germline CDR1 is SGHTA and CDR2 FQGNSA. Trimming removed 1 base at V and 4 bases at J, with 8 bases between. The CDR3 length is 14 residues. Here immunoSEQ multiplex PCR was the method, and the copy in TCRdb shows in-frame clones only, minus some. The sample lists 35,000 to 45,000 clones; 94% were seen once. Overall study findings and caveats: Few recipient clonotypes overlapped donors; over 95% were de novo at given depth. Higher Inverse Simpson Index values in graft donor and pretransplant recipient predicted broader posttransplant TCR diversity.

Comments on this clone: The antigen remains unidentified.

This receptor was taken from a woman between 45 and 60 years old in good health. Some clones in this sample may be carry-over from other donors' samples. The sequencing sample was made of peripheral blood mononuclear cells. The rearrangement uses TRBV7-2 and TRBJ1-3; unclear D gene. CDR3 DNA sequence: TGTGCCAGCAGCTTAGGACTGGGAGGAAACACCATATATTTT. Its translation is CASSLGLGGNTIYF.